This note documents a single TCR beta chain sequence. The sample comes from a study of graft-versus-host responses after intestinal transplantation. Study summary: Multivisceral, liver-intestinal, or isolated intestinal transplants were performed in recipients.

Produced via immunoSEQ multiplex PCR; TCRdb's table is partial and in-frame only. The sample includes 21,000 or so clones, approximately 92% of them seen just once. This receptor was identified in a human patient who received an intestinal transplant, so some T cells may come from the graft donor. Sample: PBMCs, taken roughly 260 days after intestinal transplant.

The CDR3 coding sequence is TGTGCCAGCAGCTTAGAGGGACAGCCAAACCAAGAGACCCAGTACTTC. This sequence encodes CASSLEGQPNQETQYF. The rearrangement joins TRBV11-2 to TRBJ2-5; TRBD1 aligns across 7 bases. V gave up 0 bases and J gave up 0 bases; unmatched junction bases: 4. The V gene's germline CDR1 is SGHAT and CDR2 FQNNGV. The CDR3 loop spans 16 amino acids. The full variable domain, its missing parts supplied by reference TRBV11-2 and TRBJ2-5, is EAGVAQSPRYKIIEKRQSVAFWCNPISGHATLYWYQQILGQGPKLLIQFQNNGVVDDSQLPKDRFSAERLKGVDSTLKIQPAKLEDSAVYLCASSLEGQPNQETQYFGPGTRLLVL.